This T cell receptor beta chain comes out of a study of cytomegalovirus exposure and HLA in healthy donors. Study-wide findings and caveats: Most TCR sequences were uncommon, yet certain public TCRs appeared in many donors.

Measured with immunoSEQ multiplex PCR; TCRdb has only the in-frame clones, and not every one. The table includes about 280,000 clones, approximately 83% detected once. This clone was counted once. The antigen remains unidentified. CDR1 is SGHRS and CDR2 is YFSETQ in the germline V gene. Trimming shortened V by 4 bases and J by 2 bases, and 9 bases separated the two germline ends. The CDR3 length is 13 residues. The specimen was PBMCs. This clonotype was sampled from a woman aged 18-29 years in good health and CMV-seronegative. V usage is TRBV5-1 and J usage is TRBJ1-1; D is uncertain. This CDR3 reads CASSPLYNTEAFF. The DNA of the CDR3 is TGCGCCAGCAGCCCCCTCTACAACACTGAAGCTTTCTTT.